The present T cell receptor beta chain was sequenced within a study of CXCR3-negative and CXCR3-positive naive CD8 T cells (dated by TCRdb to the late 2010s). Regarding the complete study: In total, some 130 million TRB reads were obtained, corresponding to roughly 1.5 +/- 0.3 million reads per library. Data from roughly twelve donors, pooled across two independent experiments, went into the diversity and physicochemical repertoire analyses. TRBV-TRBJ cluster analysis included naive subsets from a handful of donors and memory cells from 3 donors. Results the study describes overall, beyond this receptor: Both naive subsets had comparably high repertoire diversity, while memory CD8+ T cells had much lower repertoire diversity. Because surface CD5, which has been linked to self-reactivity in mice, was comparable between naive subsets, TCR interaction strength was also inferred from TRB CDR3 physicochemical properties. TRBV-TRBJ usage was similar between naive CXCR3-negative and CXCR3-positive cells from the same donor, while memory cells showed distinct patterns. Freshly isolated PBMCs were used for most assays because CXCR3 expression partially decreased after cryopreservation. Compared with CXCR3-negative naive cells, CXCR3-positive naive cells had TRB CDR3s with higher hydrophobicity (lower Kidera factor 4), lower energy, and higher strength and volume indices.

Each CD8+ T cell subset was flow-sorted in triplicate, and a few hundred thousand cells per subset were placed directly into RLT lysis buffer. To keep memory contaminants out, a stringent definition of naive CD8+ T cells was applied: CD45RO-CCR7+CD27+CD95-. Peripheral blood mononuclear cells were isolated from buffy coats using standard density gradient centrifugation. A FACSAria III was used to flow-sort naive CD8+ T cells into CXCR3-negative and CXCR3-positive populations. Total RNA was extracted from sorted cells with an RNeasy Mini Kit. On this clonotype: Its antigen is unknown.

The germline V gene encodes CDR1 MNHEY and CDR2 SMNVEV (reference sequence). There are 14 amino acids in the CDR3, from cysteine to phenylalanine inclusive. DNA for this receptor is not on file. Sequencing instrument: NextSeq 550. The Human TCR Profiling Kit (MiLaboratory) was used to make UMI-labeled 5' RACE TRB cDNA libraries. cDNA synthesis used the entire amount of extracted RNA, and PCR amplification then used the entire amount of cDNA produced. Libraries were prepared in parallel with an identical number of PCR cycles. Per the source publication's procedure: About 48,000 +/- 9,800 unique UMI-labeled TRB cDNA molecules per library were extracted with MIGEC and MiXCR, with at least two reads per UMI required. On average, around 40,000 +/- 10,000 functional in-frame TRB CDR3 nucleotide clonotypes lacking stop codons were found per library. After downsampling to 5000 UMI-labeled TRB molecules per sample, diversity metrics such as normalized Shannon-Wiener and Chao1 were calculated in VDJtools. VDJtools was used to calculate clonotype-size-weighted physicochemical properties of the central five CDR3 residues, namely interaction energy, strength, volume and Kidera factor 4. The reads went through TCRdb reprocessing, and each CDR3 protein sequence gets one entry with no DNA. TCRdb's processing, not the authors' own work, is the source of the V and J calls. The table kept for this sample lists more than 100,000 distinct CDR3 sequences. Together, the top ten hold 0.41% of the sample.

This receptor was identified in a human donor in good health. Some clones in this sample may be carry-over from other donors' samples. The rearranged segments are TRBV27 and TRBJ2-7; TCRdb calls TRBD2, which cannot be checked without DNA. The specimen sequenced was naive CXCR3+ CD8+ T cells from blood. The sample's cell subset or site label, in plain terms: CD45RO-CCR7+CD27+CD95- naive CD8+ T cells expressing CXCR3 (TNR3+). The CDR3 region reads CASSLRALTYEQYF.